What follows is one T cell receptor (beta chain) and its context. This sample stems from a study of blood T cell repertoires in COVID-19. About the study: There were acute and convalescent COVID-19 samples, and they came from the United States, Italy and Spain. T cells, B-cell-depleted T cells, or PBMCs provided the cDNA or gDNA that served as material.

Repertoires were generated with immunoSEQ multiplex PCR, while TCRdb's copy carries only in-frame clones and drops some. Of tens of thousands of clones listed, 65% to 85% are singletons. Germline CDR1 LNHDA, CDR2 SQIVND (reference sequence). V lost 6 bases to trimming and J lost 4 bases, with 10 bases between them. The CDR3 runs to 13 residues. The chain uses TRBV19 and TRBJ1-5; TRBD1 might be the D (5 bases). The sequenced sample was peripheral blood. This TCR derives from a man aged 65 to 79 with active or convalescent COVID-19. CDR3 nucleotides: TGTGCCAGTAGCCCAGGGTATAATCAGCCCCAGCATTTT. This sequence encodes CASSPGYNQPQHF. Full variable domain (outside the CDR3, taken from reference TRBV19 and TRBJ1-5): DGGITQSPKYLFRKEGQNVTLSCEQNLNHDAMYWYRQDPGQGLRLIYYSQIVNDFQKGDIAEGYSVSREKKESFPLTVTSAQKNPTAFYLCASSPGYNQPQHFGDGTRLSIL.